This record covers a single T cell receptor (beta chain). This specimen comes from a study of blood T cell repertoires in COVID-19. As for the study in general: Collection of acute and convalescent COVID-19 samples took place in the United States, Italy and Spain.

Libraries were prepared by immunoSEQ multiplex PCR; TCRdb keeps only in-frame clonotypes and omits some of them. The repertoire includes around 18,000 clones, around 77% of them detected once, and 16% sits in the top ten. Seattle researchers signed up patients amid active infection and tracked them longitudinally. The specimen sequenced was peripheral blood. The TCR was taken from a man between 65 and 80 years old with COVID-19, enrolled during active disease.

For the CDR3, the DNA is TGTGCCAGCAGCCTGGCCGGGACAGGTTCCTACGAGCAGTACTTC. This gives the protein CASSLAGTGSYEQYF. This chain joins TRBV6-5 and TRBJ2-7; 8 nucleotides align to TRBD1. V shed 6 bases and J 1 base; nucleotides not matched to a gene: 8. From germline, CDR1 is MNHEY and CDR2 SVGAGI. The CDR3 consists of 15 residues.